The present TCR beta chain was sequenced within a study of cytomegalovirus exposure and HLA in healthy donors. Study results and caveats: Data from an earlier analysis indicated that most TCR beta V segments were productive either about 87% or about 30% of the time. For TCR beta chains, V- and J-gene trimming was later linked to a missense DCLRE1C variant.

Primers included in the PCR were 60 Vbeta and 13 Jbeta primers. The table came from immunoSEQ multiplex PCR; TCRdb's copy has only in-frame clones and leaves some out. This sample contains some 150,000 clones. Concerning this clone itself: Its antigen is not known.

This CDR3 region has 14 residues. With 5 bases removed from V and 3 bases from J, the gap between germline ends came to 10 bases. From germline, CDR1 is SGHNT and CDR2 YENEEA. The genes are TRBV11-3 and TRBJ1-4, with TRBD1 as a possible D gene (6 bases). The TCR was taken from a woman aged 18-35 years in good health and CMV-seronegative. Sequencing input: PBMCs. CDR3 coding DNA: TGTGCCAGCAGCGAGGGACATCCTAATGAAAAACTGTTTTTT. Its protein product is CASSEGHPNEKLFF.